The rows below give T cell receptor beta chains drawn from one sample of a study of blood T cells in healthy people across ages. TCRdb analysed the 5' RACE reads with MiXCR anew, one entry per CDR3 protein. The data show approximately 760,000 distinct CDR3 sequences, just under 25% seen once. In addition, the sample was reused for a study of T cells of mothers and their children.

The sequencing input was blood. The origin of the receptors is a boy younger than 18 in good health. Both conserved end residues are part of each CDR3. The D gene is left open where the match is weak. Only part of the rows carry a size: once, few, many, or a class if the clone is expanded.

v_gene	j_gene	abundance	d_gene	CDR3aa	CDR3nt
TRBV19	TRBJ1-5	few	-	CASSPRSAGSFSDQPQHF	TGTGCCAGTAGTCCACGAAGCGCCGGGTCCTTCTCCGATCAGCCCCAGCATTTT
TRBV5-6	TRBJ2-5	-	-	CASSRWVRQETQYF	TGTGCCAGCAGCCGATGGGTCCGCCAAGAGACCCAGTACTTC
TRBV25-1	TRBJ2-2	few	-	CASSLSGGTRGTGELFF	TGTGCCAGCAGTCTCTCAGGGGGGACTAGGGGCACCGGGGAGCTGTTTTTT
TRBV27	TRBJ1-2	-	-	CASSLAAGAGGGYTF	TGTGCCAGCAGTTTAGCGGCAGGCGCCGGAGGGGGCTACACCTTC
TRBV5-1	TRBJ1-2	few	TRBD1	CASSLGDRDRGYTF	TGCGCCAGCAGCTTGGGGGACAGGGATCGCGGCTACACCTTC
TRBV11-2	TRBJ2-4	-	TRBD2	CASSLAGGANIQYF	TGTGCCAGCAGCTTAGCGGGGGGGGCGAACATTCAGTACTTC
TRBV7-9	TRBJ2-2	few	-	CASSSAGAVNTGELFF	TGTGCCAGCAGCTCGGCAGGGGCGGTGAACACCGGGGAGCTGTTTTTT
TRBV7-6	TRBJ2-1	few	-	CASSFDPSREQFF	TGTGCCAGCAGCTTCGACCCGTCCCGTGAGCAGTTCTTC
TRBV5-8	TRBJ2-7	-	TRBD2	CAGGGSYEQYF	TGTGCCGGCGGGGGATCCTACGAGCAGTACTTC
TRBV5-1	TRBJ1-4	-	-	CASSLWGSSEKLFF	TGCGCCAGCAGCTTGTGGGGCAGCAGTGAAAAACTGTTTTTT
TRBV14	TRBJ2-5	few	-	CASSPSDPETQYF	TGTGCCAGCAGCCCCAGCGACCCAGAGACCCAGTACTTC
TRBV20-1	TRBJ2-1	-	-	CSARGVRSSYYNEQFF	TGCAGTGCCCGTGGCGTCAGATCCTCATATTACAATGAGCAGTTCTTC
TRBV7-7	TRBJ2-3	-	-	CASSTGGGSDTQYF	TGTGCTAGCAGCACTGGCGGGGGCTCGGATACGCAGTATTTT
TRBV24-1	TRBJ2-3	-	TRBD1	CATSDLDRVADTQYF	TGTGCCACCAGTGATCTGGACAGGGTCGCAGATACGCAGTATTTT
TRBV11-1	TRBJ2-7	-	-	CASSLGRQAYEQYF	TGTGCCAGCAGCTTAGGACGGCAGGCCTACGAGCAGTACTTC
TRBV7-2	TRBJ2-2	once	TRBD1	CASSSTGWNTGELFF	TGTGCCAGCAGCTCGACAGGGTGGAACACCGGGGAGCTGTTTTTT
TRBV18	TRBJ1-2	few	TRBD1	CASSVPGQRVSGYTF	TGTGCCAGCTCAGTTCCGGGACAGAGGGTTTCTGGCTACACCTTC
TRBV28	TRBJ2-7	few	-	CASSWVRGAYEQYF	TGTGCCAGCAGTTGGGTGAGGGGGGCCTACGAGCAGTACTTC
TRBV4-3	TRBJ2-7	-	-	CASSLGQHDEQYF	TGCGCCAGCAGCCTCGGACAGCACGACGAGCAGTACTTC
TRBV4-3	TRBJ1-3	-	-	CASSQASPGNTIYF	TGCGCCAGCAGCCAAGCTAGCCCTGGAAACACCATATATTTT
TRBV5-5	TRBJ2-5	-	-	CASSFMGGRETQYF	TGTGCCAGCAGCTTTATGGGGGGCAGGGAGACCCAGTACTTC
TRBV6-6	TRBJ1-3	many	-	CASSYLSSGNTIYF	TGTGCCAGCAGTTACTTGAGCTCTGGAAACACCATATATTTT
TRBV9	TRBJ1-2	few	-	CASSVGGNANYGYTF	TGTGCCAGCAGCGTAGGTGGCAACGCCAACTATGGCTACACCTTC
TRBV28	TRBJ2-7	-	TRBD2	CASSFRAGGGSFF	TGTGCCAGCAGTTTCCGAGCGGGAGGGGGCTCGTTCTTC
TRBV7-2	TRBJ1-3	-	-	CASSPPGGRTGNTIYF	TGTGCCAGCAGTCCCCCGGGGGGACGTACTGGAAACACCATATATTTT
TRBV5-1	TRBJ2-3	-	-	CASSFRLEGSTDTQYF	TGCGCCAGCAGCTTCCGGCTGGAGGGCAGCACAGATACGCAGTATTTT
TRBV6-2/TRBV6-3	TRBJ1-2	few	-	CASSYILRGGYGYTF	TGTGCCAGCAGTTACATACTCAGGGGCGGCTATGGCTACACCTTC
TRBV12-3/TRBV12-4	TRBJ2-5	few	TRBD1	CASSWTGHQETQYF	TGTGCCAGCAGCTGGACAGGGCACCAAGAGACCCAGTACTTC
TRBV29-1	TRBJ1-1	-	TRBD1	CSVDSGQGTEAFF	TGCAGCGTTGATTCAGGACAGGGCACTGAAGCTTTCTTT
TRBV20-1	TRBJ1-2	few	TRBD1	CSAAGGRGYTF	TGCAGTGCTGCAGGGGGGAGAGGCTACACCTTC
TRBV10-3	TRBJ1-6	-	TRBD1	CAISETGDYNSPLHF	TGTGCCATCAGTGAGACAGGGGACTATAATTCACCCCTCCACTTT
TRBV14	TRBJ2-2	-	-	CASSQAARDGELFF	TGTGCCAGCAGCCAAGCGGCCAGGGACGGGGAGCTGTTTTTT
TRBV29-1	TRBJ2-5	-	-	CSVEAGWAELQETQYF	TGCAGCGTTGAAGCTGGGTGGGCAGAACTCCAAGAGACCCAGTACTTC
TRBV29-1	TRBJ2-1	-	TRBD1	CSVGSGTGTNKQFF	TGCAGCGTTGGTTCCGGGACAGGGACTAATAAGCAGTTCTTC
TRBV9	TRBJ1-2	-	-	CASAHSQYDYGYTF	TGTGCCAGCGCCCATTCCCAATACGATTATGGCTACACCTTC
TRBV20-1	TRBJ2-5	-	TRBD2	CSARYPLASGSTQYF	TGCAGTGCTAGATATCCGTTGGCTAGCGGGAGCACCCAGTACTTC
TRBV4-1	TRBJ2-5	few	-	CASSQVKGQETQYF	TGCGCCAGCAGCCAAGTTAAGGGGCAAGAGACCCAGTACTTC
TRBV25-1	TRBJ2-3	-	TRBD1	CAAGTGGTDTQYF	TGCGCAGCGGGGACAGGGGGCACAGATACGCAGTATTTT